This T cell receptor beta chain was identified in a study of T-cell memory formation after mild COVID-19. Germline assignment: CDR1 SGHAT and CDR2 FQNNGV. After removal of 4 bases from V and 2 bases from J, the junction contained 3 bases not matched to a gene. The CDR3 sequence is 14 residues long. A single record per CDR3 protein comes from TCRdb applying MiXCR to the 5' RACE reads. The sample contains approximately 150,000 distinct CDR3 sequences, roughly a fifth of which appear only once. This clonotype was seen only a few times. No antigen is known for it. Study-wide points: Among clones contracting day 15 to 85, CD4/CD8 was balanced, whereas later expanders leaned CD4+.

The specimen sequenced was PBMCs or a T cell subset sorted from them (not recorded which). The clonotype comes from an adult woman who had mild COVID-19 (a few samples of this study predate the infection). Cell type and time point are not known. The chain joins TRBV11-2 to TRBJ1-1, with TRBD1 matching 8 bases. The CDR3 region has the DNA TGTGCCAGCAGCTCCCAGGGGGCAAACACTGAAGCTTTCTTT. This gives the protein CASSSQGANTEAFF.